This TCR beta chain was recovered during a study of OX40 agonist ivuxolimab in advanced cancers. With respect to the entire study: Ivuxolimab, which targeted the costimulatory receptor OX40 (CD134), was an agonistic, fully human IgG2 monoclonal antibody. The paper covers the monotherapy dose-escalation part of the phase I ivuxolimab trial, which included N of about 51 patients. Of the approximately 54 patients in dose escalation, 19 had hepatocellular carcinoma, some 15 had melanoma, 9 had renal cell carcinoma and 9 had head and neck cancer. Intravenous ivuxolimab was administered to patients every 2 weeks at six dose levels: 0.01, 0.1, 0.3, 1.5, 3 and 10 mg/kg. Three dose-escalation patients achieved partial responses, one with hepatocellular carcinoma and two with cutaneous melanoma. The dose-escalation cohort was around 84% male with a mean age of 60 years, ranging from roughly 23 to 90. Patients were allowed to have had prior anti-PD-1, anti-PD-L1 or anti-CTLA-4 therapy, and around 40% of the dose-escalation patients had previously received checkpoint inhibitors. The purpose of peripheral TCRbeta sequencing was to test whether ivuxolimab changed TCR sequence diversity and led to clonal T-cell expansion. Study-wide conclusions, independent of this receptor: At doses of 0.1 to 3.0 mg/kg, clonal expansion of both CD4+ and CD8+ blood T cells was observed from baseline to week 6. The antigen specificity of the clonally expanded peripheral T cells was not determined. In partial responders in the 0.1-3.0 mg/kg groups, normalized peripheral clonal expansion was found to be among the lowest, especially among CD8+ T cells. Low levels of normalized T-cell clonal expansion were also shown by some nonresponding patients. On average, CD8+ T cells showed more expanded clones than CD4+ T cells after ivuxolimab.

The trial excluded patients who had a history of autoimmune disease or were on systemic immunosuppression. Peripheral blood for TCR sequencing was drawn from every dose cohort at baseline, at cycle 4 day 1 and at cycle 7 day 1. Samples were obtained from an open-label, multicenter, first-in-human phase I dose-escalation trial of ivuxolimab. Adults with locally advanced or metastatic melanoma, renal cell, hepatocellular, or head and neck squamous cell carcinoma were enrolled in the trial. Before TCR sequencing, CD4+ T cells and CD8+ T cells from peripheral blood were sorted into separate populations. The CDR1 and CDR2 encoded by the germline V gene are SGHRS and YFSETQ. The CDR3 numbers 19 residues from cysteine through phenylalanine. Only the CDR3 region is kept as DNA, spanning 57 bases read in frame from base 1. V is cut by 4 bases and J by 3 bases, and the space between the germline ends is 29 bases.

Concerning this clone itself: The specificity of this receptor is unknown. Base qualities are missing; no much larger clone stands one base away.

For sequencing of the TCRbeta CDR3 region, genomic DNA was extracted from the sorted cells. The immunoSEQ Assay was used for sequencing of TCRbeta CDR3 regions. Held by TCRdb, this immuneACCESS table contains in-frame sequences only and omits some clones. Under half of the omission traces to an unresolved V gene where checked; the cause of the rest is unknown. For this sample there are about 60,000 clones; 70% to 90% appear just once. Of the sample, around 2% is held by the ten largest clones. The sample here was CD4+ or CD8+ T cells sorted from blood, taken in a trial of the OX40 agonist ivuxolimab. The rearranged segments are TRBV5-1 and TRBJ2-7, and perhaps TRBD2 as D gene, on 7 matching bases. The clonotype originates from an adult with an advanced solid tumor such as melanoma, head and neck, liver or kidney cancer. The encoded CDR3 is CASSRKTGSSAGERYEQYF. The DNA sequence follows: TGCGCCAGCAGCCGAAAAACAGGGTCCTCTGCGGGAGAACGCTACGAGCAGTACTTC.